A single sample gave rise to the 28 T cell receptor beta chains below, sequenced in a study of cytomegalovirus exposure and HLA in healthy donors (dated by TCRdb to 2017 to 2019). The library was generated by the immunoSEQ multiplex PCR assay. For the multiplex PCR, a mixture combining 60 forward primers for TCR Vbeta segments and 13 reverse primers for TCR Jbeta segments was used. TCRdb re-hosts the immuneACCESS table, in-frame sequences only. Its copies lack some clones; in the studies checked, an unresolved V gene accounts for under half of them, and the cause for the rest is not known. The sample records more than 100,000 clones, 55% to 75% of which are singletons. In total, the top ten clones hold around 4.2% of the sample. The sample consisted of PBMCs. The receptors shown here come from a man between 45 and 60 years old in good health and CMV-seropositive.

The chain couples TRBV7-2 to TRBJ1-2, with 10 bases fitting TRBD1. This CDR3 is built from 14 residues. Germline V gives CDR1 SGHTA, CDR2 FQGNSA. J gave up 8 bases and V 3 bases, and 6 bases lay outside the gene matches. In DNA form, the CDR3 reads TGTGCCAGCAGCTTCCCGACAGGGGGCGGGGGCTACACCTTC. Protein: CASSFPTGGGGYTF.

This chain uses TRBV6-5 with TRBJ1-6; TRBD1 aligns across 9 bases. Germline CDR1 reads MNHEY; CDR2 reads SVGAGI. The length of the CDR3 is 14 residues. With 5 bases clipped from V and 10 bases from J, the junction kept 6 bases outside the gene matches. The CDR3 DNA follows: TGTGCCAGCAGTAAACAGGGGGCATTGTCACCCCTCCACTTT. This codes for CASSKQGALSPLHF.

The V gene is TRBV2, the J gene TRBJ1-1; the D gene is possibly TRBD1 (5 bases). The CDR3 has 15 residues. V lost 4 bases, J lost 1 base, and 13 bases lay in between. The germline V gene has CDR1 SNHLY and CDR2 FYNNEI. The CDR3 spells CASSVWGGPNTEAFF. In DNA form, the CDR3 reads TGTGCCAGCAGTGTTTGGGGGGGACCGAACACTGAAGCTTTCTTT. The full variable domain, its missing parts supplied by reference TRBV2 and TRBJ1-1, is EPEVTQTPSHQVTQMGQEVILRCVPISNHLYFYWYRQILGQKVEFLVSFYNNEISEKSEIFDDQFSVERPDGSNFTLKIRSTKLEDSAMYFCASSVWGGPNTEAFFGQGTRLTVV.

The V and J genes are TRBV19 and TRBJ1-4; 8 bases align to TRBD1. The length of the CDR3 is 17 residues. CDR1 LNHDA and CDR2 SQIVND come from the germline V gene (reference sequence). V shed 8 bases and J 2 bases; nucleotides not matched to a gene: 13. The CDR3 region is CASAQTGVGRTNEKLFF. The CDR3 DNA reads TGTGCCAGTGCGCAGACAGGGGTTGGGCGTACTAATGAAAAACTGTTTTTT.

This chain links TRBV10-3 with TRBJ2-7; 8 bases line up with TRBD1. The CDR3 consists of 13 residues. Per germline, CDR1 ENHRY and CDR2 SYGVKD. The V and J ends lost 5 bases and 3 bases, in that order; junction bases with no gene match: 3. This CDR3 is CAISSGQGYEQYF. CDR3 nucleotide sequence: TGTGCCATCAGTTCTGGACAGGGCTACGAGCAGTACTTC.

Only a few counts were recorded for this clone. The rearrangement joins TRBV7-2 to TRBJ2-5; D gene ambiguous. The CDR3 length is 15 residues. V lost 0 bases and J lost 4, with 12 bases in between. CDR1 and CDR2 from the germline V gene are SGHTA and FQGNSA. The CDR3 region is CASSLAGRFGETQYF. The CDR3 nucleotides read TGTGCCAGCAGCTTAGCTGGTCGGTTCGGAGAGACCCAGTACTTC.

This clone was seen only a few times. The gene calls are TRBV21-1 and TRBJ1-1. TRBV21-1 is flagged as a pseudogene. This CDR3 has 16 amino acids. This chain's CDR3 is CASSNEVRAGGTEAFF. The CDR3 bases are TGTGCCAGCAGCAATGAGGTACGGGCGGGTGGTACTGAAGCTTTCTTT.

This clone was observed a handful of times. This sequence joins TRBV2 and TRBJ1-1; a weak D match, TRBD1 (5 bases). Between the trimmed V and J ends, which lost 9 bases and 10 bases, there was a span of 15 bases. Germline V CDR1 and CDR2: SNHLY, FYNNEI. The CDR3 extends over 11 amino acids. CDR3 DNA: TGTGCCAGTTCTTTGGAGGGGCTAGCTTTCTTT. It codes for CASSLEGLAFF.

This sequence joins TRBV7-3 and TRBJ2-7; no definite D call. The CDR3 has 14 residues. Germline lookup yields CDR1 SGHTA and CDR2 FQGTGA. Trimming took 4 bases from V and 0 from J, leaving 10 bases between them. The CDR3 spells CASSSTHGSYEQYF. The CDR3 region has the DNA TGTGCCAGCAGCTCTACGCACGGCTCCTACGAGCAGTACTTC.

This chain's CDR3 is CASSATGGVVQPQHF. The CDR3 nucleotides are TGTGCCAGCAGTGCGACAGGGGGTGTGGTCCAGCCCCAGCATTTT. The rearrangement uses TRBV6-1 and TRBJ1-5; 9 bases are shared with TRBD1. The CDR3 sequence is 15 residues long. CDR1 MNHNS and CDR2 SASEGT come from the germline V gene. Trimming at V came to 4 bases and at J to 7 bases, leaving 8 bases not matched to a gene.

The V gene is TRBV5-8, the J gene TRBJ2-3; 14 bases are shared with TRBD2. V was clipped by 4 bases and J by 0 bases; unmatched bases: 7. This CDR3 has 18 residues. Germline CDR1 reads SGHTS; CDR2 reads YDEGEE. In DNA form, the CDR3 reads TGTGCCAGCAGCCAGAGACTAGCGGGAGGGCAAAGCACAGATACGCAGTATTTT. Translating gives CASSQRLAGGQSTDTQYF.

The rearrangement links TRBV6-5 to TRBJ1-5; weak D call: TRBD1 (5 bases). The germline V gene has CDR1 MNHEY and CDR2 SVGAGI. The CDR3 consists of 15 residues. Trimming removed 0 bases from V and 2 bases from J, with 8 bases in between. The CDR3 region has the DNA TGTGCCAGCAGTTACTCCGCGGGGGGCAATCAGCCCCAGCATTTT. As protein: CASSYSAGGNQPQHF.

Points on this clone: A junction end diverges from the germline sequence, so it may reflect a read error. V and J are TRBV2 and TRBJ1-1; D may be TRBD1 (5 bases). The CDR3 contains 14 residues. Per the germline V gene, CDR1 is SNHLY and CDR2 is FYNNEI. CDR3 residues: CASSHRWEGTAAFF. CDR3 DNA: TGTGCCAGCAGTCACAGGTGGGAGGGGACTGCAGCTTTCTTT. The full variable domain, its missing parts supplied by reference TRBV2 and TRBJ1-1, is EPEVTQTPSHQVTQMGQEVILRCVPISNHLYFYWYRQILGQKVEFLVSFYNNEISEKSEIFDDQFSVERPDGSNFTLKIRSTKLEDSAMYFCASSHRWEGTAAFFGQGTRLTVV.

The chain recombines TRBV27 with TRBJ2-1; D may be TRBD1 (5 bases). The CDR3 totals 15 residues. The germline V and J ends were trimmed by 5 bases and 3 bases, with 14 bases remaining between them. Germline CDR1 and CDR2: MNHEY and SMNVEV (reference sequence). DNA of the CDR3: TGTGCCAGCAGTCCTGACAGTCCTATCTACAATGAGCAGTTCTTC. Translating gives CASSPDSPIYNEQFF.

V and J are TRBV27 and TRBJ1-1; a weak D match, TRBD1 (5 bases). Per the germline V gene, CDR1 is MNHEY and CDR2 is SMNVEV (reference sequence). The CDR3 is 13 residues long. The V end was cut by 6 bases, the J end by 3 bases, with 11 bases between. This CDR3 reads CASRLTGYTEAFF. DNA for the CDR3: TGTGCCAGCAGGCTCACAGGATACACTGAAGCTTTCTTT.

The chain carries TRBV2 and TRBJ1-2, with D possibly matching TRBD1 (5 bases). Germline CDR1 reads SNHLY; CDR2 reads FYNNEI. The ends were cut back, 8 bases at V and 8 bases at J, with 21 bases in the middle. CDR3 length equals 14 residues. The DNA for the CDR3 is TGTGCCAGCGGTACGACAGAGGCGATTTCGGGCTACACCTTC. Translation gives CASGTTEAISGYTF.

V usage is TRBV5-1 and J usage is TRBJ1-5; no clear D. The V end lost 0 bases, the J end lost 4 bases, and 8 bases lay between the germline ends. This CDR3 is 14 amino acids long. Germline-derived CDR1 and CDR2 are SGHRS and YFSETQ. The CDR3 here is CASSLDSPNQPQHF. CDR3 sequence (DNA): TGCGCCAGCAGCTTGGACAGTCCGAATCAGCCCCAGCATTTT. The variable domain in full, completed from reference TRBV5-1 and TRBJ1-5, reads KAGVTQTPRYLIKTRGQQVTLSCSPISGHRSVSWYQQTPGQGLQFLFEYFSETQRNKGNFPGRFSGRQFSNSRSEMNVSTLELGDSALYLCASSLDSPNQPQHFGDGTRLSIL.

The CDR3 sequence: CASTRDRAYNEQFF. Here the CDR3 DNA reads TGTGCCAGCACCCGGGACAGAGCCTACAATGAGCAGTTCTTC. This chain links TRBV2 with TRBJ2-1, with 7 bases matching TRBD1. This CDR3 spans 14 amino acids. V was clipped by 7 bases and J by 2 bases; unmatched bases: 5. Germline CDR1 SNHLY, CDR2 FYNNEI.

The chain recombines TRBV29-1 with TRBJ2-5, with a possible D match to TRBD1 (5 bases). Germline V gene data show CDR1 as SQVTM and CDR2 as ANQGSEA. V was trimmed by 3 bases and J by 4 bases, leaving 21 bases between them. The length of the CDR3 is 16 residues. Here the CDR3 DNA reads TGCAGCGTTGACGGATTCGTAGGGGAAGTGAGAGAGACCCAGTACTTC. Translation gives CSVDGFVGEVRETQYF.

This chain uses TRBV5-4 with TRBJ1-4; 7 bases map to TRBD1. The CDR3 is 16 amino acids. V trimming: 4 bases; J trimming: 0 bases; junction bases outside the gene matches: 6. Germline V gene lookup returns CDR1 SGHNT and CDR2 YYREEE (reference sequence). This chain's CDR3 is CASSPGQAATNEKLFF. The CDR3 DNA reads TGTGCCAGCAGCCCCGGACAGGCAGCAACTAATGAAAAACTGTTTTTT.

As for this clone: Within the sample, other DNA sequences also encode this same CDR3. The V and J genes are TRBV7-9 and TRBJ2-3; 11 nucleotides agree with TRBD2. The CDR3 sequence is 14 residues long. Germline CDR1 SEHNR, CDR2 FQNEAQ (reference sequence). Trimming cost V 8 bases and J 0 bases; bases outside gene matches: 1. For the CDR3, the DNA is TGTGCCAGCCTAGCGGGGGGTAGCACAGATACGCAGTATTTT. It is translated as CASLAGGSTDTQYF.

The gene calls are TRBV5-1 and TRBJ1-1; possible D gene TRBD1, 5 bases. Germline lookup yields CDR1 SGHRS and CDR2 YFSETQ. V was shortened by 7 bases and J by 4 bases, with 17 bases between the two germline ends. The CDR3 consists of 14 residues. CDR3 DNA sequence: TGCGCCAGCTCCAGGGTAGGGGCAAGCACTGAAGCTTTCTTT. Translation: CASSRVGASTEAFF.

This clone has only a few counts. DNA for the CDR3: TGCGCCAGCAGTAGACAGGGTCCATCGAACACTGAAGCTTTCTTT. As protein: CASSRQGPSNTEAFF. The chain has TRBV5-1 and TRBJ1-1, with 7 bases identical to TRBD1. The CDR3 runs 15 residues. Germline loops: CDR1 SGHRS, CDR2 YFSETQ. Trimming removed 5 bases from V and 1 base from J; junction bases left unmatched: 8.

This chain connects TRBV7-2 to TRBJ2-5; 11 nucleotides match TRBD2. Trimming cost V 1 base and J 2 bases; bases outside gene matches: 3. The germline CDR1 and CDR2 sequences are SGHTA and FQGNSA. The CDR3 length is 16 residues. The CDR3 region has the DNA TGTGCCAGCAGCTTAGGACTAGCGGGGCTTCAAGAGACCCAGTACTTC. Encoded protein: CASSLGLAGLQETQYF.

This chain connects TRBV18 to TRBJ1-5; D is possibly TRBD1 (6 bases). Trimming shortened V by 1 base and J by 12 bases, and 19 bases separated the two germline ends. The germline V gene has CDR1 KGHSH and CDR2 LQKENI. The CDR3 has 15 residues. CDR3 protein: CASSPREQGIQLQHF. The DNA for the CDR3 is TGTGCCAGCTCACCACGTGAACAGGGAATCCAACTCCAGCATTTT.

V usage is TRBV19 and J usage is TRBJ1-1; no definite D call. Trimming removed 0 bases from V and 6 bases from J, with 32 bases in between. The CDR3 totals 21 residues. Germline V gene lookup returns CDR1 LNHDA and CDR2 SQIVND (reference sequence). The CDR3 DNA is TGTGCCAGTAGTATAGATCATTCACCGACATCGCGGGCGGCACCCCGCGCTGAAGCTTTCTTT. Its protein is CASSIDHSPTSRAAPRAEAFF.

The chain couples TRBV7-9 to TRBJ1-1; 9 positions match TRBD1. Per germline, CDR1 SEHNR and CDR2 FQNEAQ (reference sequence). The V segment lost 5 bases and the J segment 2 bases; nucleotides outside the gene matches: 6. The CDR3 extends over 15 amino acids. In DNA, the CDR3 is TGTGCCAGCAGCACCCGGGACAGGGATAACACTGAAGCTTTCTTT. Translating it yields CASSTRDRDNTEAFF.

Ten or more counts support this clone. V is TRBV7-8 and J is TRBJ2-7; perhaps TRBD1 as D (5 bases). CDR1 SGHVS and CDR2 FQNEAQ come from the germline V gene. The CDR3 consists of 13 residues. The V and J ends lost 3 bases and 3 bases respectively, with 9 bases between them. The chain's CDR3 is CASSLGQIYEQYF. CDR3 in DNA: TGTGCCAGCAGCTTGGGGCAGATCTACGAGCAGTACTTC.